One TCR beta chain is described in this entry. The antigen it binds to is not known. No base qualities exist here, and no much larger clone lies one base off it. The data are from a study of control samples from healthy donors and cancer patients (TCRdb year 2020). CDR1 and CDR2 (SGHVS, FQNEAQ) derive from the germline V gene. Ends trimmed: V by 7 bases, J by 0 bases; bases unmatched to a gene: 16. The cysteine opens and the phenylalanine closes a CDR3 of 19 amino acids. The kept DNA is CDR3 alone, 57 bases in frame from the first base. Receptor libraries were prepared by the immunoSEQ multiplex PCR assay. TCRdb took over this immuneACCESS table, retaining in-frame rearrangements with V and J assigned. Such tables are incomplete; in checked studies, under half of the missing clones stem from an unresolved V gene, and the remainder is unexplained. Counted in this sample were roughly 370,000 clones; 80% to 95% of them appeared once. The ten largest clonotypes hold around 6.8% of the sample.

The receptor was isolated from a man between 35 and 55 years old with head and neck cancer. The chain is encoded by TRBV7-8 joined to TRBJ2-7, with 12 bases matching TRBD1. Specimen: PBMCs. The DNA is as follows: TGTGCCAGCATCGACCTAGGGACAGGGGGCGCTCCCCCCTCCTACGAGCAGTACTTC. It translates to CASIDLGTGGAPPSYEQYF.